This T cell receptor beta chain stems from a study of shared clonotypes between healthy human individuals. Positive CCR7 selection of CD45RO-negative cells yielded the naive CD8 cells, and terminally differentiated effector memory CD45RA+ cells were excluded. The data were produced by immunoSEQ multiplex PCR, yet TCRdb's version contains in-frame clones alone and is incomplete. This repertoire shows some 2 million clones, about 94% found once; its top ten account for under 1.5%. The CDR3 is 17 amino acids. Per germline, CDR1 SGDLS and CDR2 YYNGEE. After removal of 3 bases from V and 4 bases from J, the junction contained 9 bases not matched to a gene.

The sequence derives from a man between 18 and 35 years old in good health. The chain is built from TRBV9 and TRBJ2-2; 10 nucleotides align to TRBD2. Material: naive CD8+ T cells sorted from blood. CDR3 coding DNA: TGTGCCAGCAGCGACCCCCTACTAGCGGGGAGCACCGGGGAGCTGTTTTTT. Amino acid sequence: CASSDPLLAGSTGELFF.